This is a list of T cell receptor beta chains from one sample in a study of blood T cell repertoires in COVID-19. Produced via immunoSEQ multiplex PCR; TCRdb's table is partial and in-frame only. The sample carries roughly 260,000 clones, approximately 83% recorded once. Sequencing input: PBMCs or T cells enriched from blood (not recorded which). These receptors were taken from a woman aged 40 to 50 who had been exposed to COVID-19. The CDR3 runs from the conserved cysteine through the conserved F or W. The D gene is left open where the match is weak. Expanded clones get a size class; other rows say once, few or many, or leave the size out.

d_call clone_size j_call v_call cdr3_nt cdr3_aa
TRBD1 . TRBJ1-2 TRBV7-9 TGTGCCAGCAGCTTAACCGACAGGGATTTTAGTATTGGCTACACCTTC CASSLTDRDFSIGYTF
TRBD1 . TRBJ1-5 TRBV3-1/TRBV3-2 TGTGCCAGCAGCCAGGGGAGACAGGGGTGGGGTATCGGCAATCAGCCCCAGCATTTT CASSQGRQGWGIGNQPQHF
TRBD1 once TRBJ2-3 TRBV11-2 TGTGCCAGCAGCTTAGGGACAGGGGCTAGCACAGATACGCAGTATTTT CASSLGTGASTDTQYF
. . TRBJ2-5 TRBV4-1 TGCGCCAGCAGCCAAGACTGGGCGGGGTCGGAGACCCAGTACTTC CASSQDWAGSETQYF
TRBD2 once TRBJ2-1 TRBV30 TGTGCCTGGAGTCACGGACTAGCGGGGGGACTTTACAATGAGCAGTTCTTC CAWSHGLAGGLYNEQFF
. . TRBJ2-1 TRBV4-3 TGCGCCAGCAGCCAAGACCCGACTAGTGCGGGGCAGTTCTTC CASSQDPTSAGQFF
TRBD1 few TRBJ2-1 TRBV29-1 TGCAGCGTTGAATTGGGGACAGGGGGCCGTTTGTATGAGCAGTTCTTC CSVELGTGGRLYEQFF
. . TRBJ2-5 TRBV2 TGTGCCAGCAGTGAAGCGCGAACAGGAGGGGGCCGCGAGACCCAGTACTTC CASSEARTGGGRETQYF
. . TRBJ1-2 TRBV25-1 TGTGCCAGCAGTGAATATCCAGGGGAAGGCTACACCTTC CASSEYPGEGYTF
TRBD2 . TRBJ2-3 TRBV7-9 TGTACCAGCAGCCCCGGACTAGCGGGAAGCACAGATACGCAGTATTTT CTSSPGLAGSTDTQYF
TRBD1 . TRBJ1-4 TRBV3-1/TRBV3-2 TGTGCCAGCAGCCAAGGGACAGGCCTGAGGGGTGAAAAACTGTTTTTT CASSQGTGLRGEKLFF
. once TRBJ1-1 TRBV10-2 TGCGCCAGCAGGGTCGGTACTAACACTGAAGCTTTCTTT CASRVGTNTEAFF
. . TRBJ1-1 TRBV7-8 TGTGCCAGCAGCAAAGACGGGGGGAAGTCGAACACTGAAGCTTTCTTT CASSKDGGKSNTEAFF
. few TRBJ2-5 TRBV5-5 TGTGCCAGCAGTCACACAGGGAGACAAGAGACCCAGTACTTC CASSHTGRQETQYF
. . TRBJ2-7 TRBV2 TGTGCCAGCAGTGAAGTTCTCACAAATTCCTACGAGCAGTACTTC CASSEVLTNSYEQYF
TRBD1 . TRBJ1-2 TRBV4-3 TGCGCCAGCAGCCAAGATCCGGGACAGGGCGCCTACGGCGGCTACACCTTC CASSQDPGQGAYGGYTF
. . TRBJ1-6 TRBV5-4 TGTGCCAGCAGCCTTGACGGAAACAGGGTGGGGATTTCACCCCTCCACTTT CASSLDGNRVGISPLHF
. . TRBJ1-2 TRBV27 TGTGCCAGCAGCCCCGGGGAGGGTGGCTACACCTTC CASSPGEGGYTF
TRBD1 few TRBJ1-2 TRBV4-1 TGCGCCAGCAGCCAAACGATGGACAGGGCCAAAGGTGGCTACACCTTC CASSQTMDRAKGGYTF
TRBD1 . TRBJ2-7 TRBV28 TGTGCCAGCAGACCACCACCTCCGACAGGGTACTACGAGCAGTACTTC CASRPPPPTGYYEQYF
TRBD2 . TRBJ2-3 TRBV7-3 TGTGCCAGCAGCTCCCCACCCGTCCGGCTAGCGGGGGGTGCGGGGACAGATACGCAGTATTTT CASSSPPVRLAGGAGTDTQYF
. . TRBJ2-2 TRBV15 TGTGCCACCAGCGCCCGGGGTAGAAACACCGGGGAGCTGTTTTTT CATSARGRNTGELFF
TRBD1 . TRBJ1-2 TRBV5-1 TGCGCCAGCAGCCTGACCAAACCGGGACAGGGCTATGGCTACACCTTC CASSLTKPGQGYGYTF
. . TRBJ1-4 TRBV6-1 TGTGCCAGCAGTGAAGGGTGGGGGCAGGGTAATGAAAAACTGTTTTTT CASSEGWGQGNEKLFF
. . TRBJ1-1 TRBV10-3 TGTGCCATCAGTGACGGGTTGAACACTGAAGCTTTCTTT CAISDGLNTEAFF
. . TRBJ1-3 TRBV21-1 TGTGCCAGCAGGAAAGGACAGGAGAGCTCTGGAAACACCATATATTTT CASRKGQESSGNTIYF
TRBD1 . TRBJ1-1 TRBV5-1 TGCGCCAGCAGCTTGGAGGGGGCCGAATTGACTGAAGCTTTCTTT CASSLEGAELTEAFF
. few TRBJ2-7 TRBV18 TGTGCCAGCTCACCCGATGATAGAGGGAGCAACGAGCAGTACTTC CASSPDDRGSNEQYF
. . TRBJ2-7 TRBV7-9 TGTGCCAGCAGCTTAATTCTAGGGAGGCAGTACTTC CASSLILGRQYF
. once TRBJ2-6 TRBV7-9 TGTGCCACCGTTGACACTTCTGGGGCCAACGTCCTGACTTTC CATVDTSGANVLTF
TRBD2 . TRBJ2-1 TRBV5-8 TGTGCCAGCAGCCGTAGCGGGGGGGCCTACAATGAGCAGTTCTTC CASSRSGGAYNEQFF
TRBD1 . TRBJ1-2 TRBV28 TGTGCCAGCAGTCTGGGACAGGGGACCGTTGATGGCTACACCTTC CASSLGQGTVDGYTF
TRBD1 . TRBJ2-1 TRBV19 TGTGCCAGTAGTTCAACCGGGACAGGGTACAATGAGCAGTTCTTC CASSSTGTGYNEQFF
. . TRBJ1-2 TRBV30 TGTGCCTGGGGGGGGACATCCTACGGGAAAAACTATGGCTACACCTTC CAWGGTSYGKNYGYTF
. . TRBJ2-1 TRBV4-1 TGCGCCAGCAGCCAAGATGGCCTAGCACGGGATGATAGTGAGCAGTTCTTC CASSQDGLARDDSEQFF
TRBD2 . TRBJ2-1 TRBV24-1 TGTGCCACCAGTGATTATACTAGCGGGGCAGGGGAGCAGTTCTTC CATSDYTSGAGEQFF
TRBD1 . TRBJ1-1 TRBV7-9 TGTGCCAGCAGCTTGACGACAGGGGGAGTTATTATTTTCTTT CASSLTTGGVIIFF
. . TRBJ1-1 TRBV4-3 TGCGCCAGCAGCCAAGACAGGGGATTGAGCACTGAAGCTTTCTTT CASSQDRGLSTEAFF
TRBD1 few TRBJ1-6 TRBV7-2 TGTGCCAGCAGCCCGAGGACAGGGGGGGATTCACCCCTCCACTTT CASSPRTGGDSPLHF
. few TRBJ2-7 TRBV10-3 TGTGCCATCAGTGAGTTCAAAGCAGGCCACGAGCAGTACTTC CAISEFKAGHEQYF
TRBD1 . TRBJ1-1 TRBV19 TGTGCCAGTAGTGTCCCCCGCAGAACAGGGGTCGGGACTGAAGCTTTCTTT CASSVPRRTGVGTEAFF
. . TRBJ1-1 TRBV2 TGTGCCAGCATTGAGGGGGGGCCTGTGGAAGCTTTCTTT CASIEGGPVEAFF
TRBD1 . TRBJ1-4 TRBV10-3 TGTGCCATCAGTGAAGACAGGGGGGAGAGTGAAAAACTGTTTTTT CAISEDRGESEKLFF
TRBD1 . TRBJ2-5 TRBV25-1 TGTGCCAGCAGTGATTGGACAGGGGGCCAAGAGACCCAGTACTTC CASSDWTGGQETQYF
. . TRBJ1-2 TRBV3-1/TRBV3-2 TGTGCCAGCAGCCAGGAGACCTATGGCTACACCTTC CASSQETYGYTF
. . TRBJ1-2 TRBV7-2 TGTGCCAGCAGCTTTTCTTCGGACCCACAGGCGCTGGGTGGCTACACCTTC CASSFSSDPQALGGYTF
. . TRBJ2-1 TRBV7-2 TGTGCCAGCAGCCCCTGGGAGAGCTCCTACAATGAGCAGTTCTTC CASSPWESSYNEQFF
TRBD1 once TRBJ1-3 TRBV4-1 TGCGCCAGCAGCTTACGAACCCGGGACAGTCCCTCTGGAAACACCATATATTTT CASSLRTRDSPSGNTIYF
TRBD2 . TRBJ2-1 TRBV6-5 TGTGCCATTGCCCTCTCTAGCGGGGGTTACAATGAGCAGTTCTTC CAIALSSGGYNEQFF
. few TRBJ2-7 TRBV6-2/TRBV6-3 TGTGCCAGCAGTTACTCTTCCAGGCGTTTCTACGAGCAGTACTTC CASSYSSRRFYEQYF
. . TRBJ2-7 TRBV19 TGTGCCAGTAGTATTGAGGGAAAGGGTATCGAGCAGTACTTC CASSIEGKGIEQYF
. . TRBJ1-1 TRBV6-5 TGTGCCAGCAGGCGGGGGGACGAAGCTTTCTTT CASRRGDEAFF
. . TRBJ2-7 TRBV4-1 TGCGCCAGCAGCCAAGAGCCGGGACTTTCCTCCTACGAGCAGTACTTC CASSQEPGLSSYEQYF